Given below is one TCR beta chain in context. This clone was detected once. This receptor's antigen is unknown. The sample holds no much larger clone one base away, and base qualities are not on file. Spanning cysteine to phenylalanine, the CDR3 consists of 13 amino acids. The read is trimmed to its CDR3 DNA, 39 bases read in frame from base 1. The germline V gene yields SQVTM for CDR1 and ANQGSEA for CDR2. V drops 0 bases and J drops 2 bases, leaving 8 bases in between. Receptors were amplified or captured by the immunoSEQ multiplex PCR assay. For the multiplex PCR, a mixture combining 60 forward primers for TCR Vbeta segments and 13 reverse primers for TCR Jbeta segments was used. The CDR3 region of rearranged TCR beta genes was amplified from genomic DNA with a multiplex PCR assay. The Illumina HiSeq System was used to sequence the amplified TCR beta libraries as 87-base-pair reads. The original pipeline was this. A later analysis tallied around 87 million unique TCR beta chains across the 600 to 700 repertoires, and roughly 11 million of those chains were shared by two or more donors. To remove PCR and sequencing errors, raw reads were error-corrected and collapsed into unique sequences using a nearest-neighbor algorithm that merged closely related sequences. CDR3 sequences were aligned to IMGT reference sequences to assign V, D and J gene segments. For a sequence to be retained, a match of at least six nucleotides was required to both a V gene segment and a J gene segment. Rearrangements were classified as productive when the CDR3 lacked stop codons and remained in frame with V and J, and all other rearrangements were classified as non-productive. Following IMGT convention, CDR3 was defined as the stretch from the second conserved V-encoded cysteine to the conserved J-encoded phenylalanine. The earlier analysis of 587 of the donors excluded sequences that lacked an unambiguous match to a single V gene segment. An earlier analysis of some 500 of the donors classified V segments as functional when productive rearrangements were above 56.7% and as segregating when the standard deviation between donors was above 5%. A statistical classification framework was developed to diagnose cytomegalovirus status using the catalog of TCR beta chain sequences. V and J gene assignment, in a later analysis, came from comparing TCR nucleotide sequences with IMGT/GENE-DB human TR gene sequences. A later analysis assigned CDR3 sequences and most-parsimonious VDJ recombination scenarios with the TCRdist pipeline. A later analysis defined each TCR beta chain by its CDR3 amino acid sequence plus V-gene family, and excluded reads lacking a unique V-gene family. A later analysis removed 600 or so highly shared, low-generation-probability nucleotide sequences to deal with suspected cross-contamination and a sequencing artifact. In a later analysis, a clonal expansion index was calculated for each public chain from normalized within-repertoire ranks of inferred template counts. Generation probabilities in a later analysis came from a VDJ recombination model fitted to out-of-frame rearrangements, and those results were checked against IGoR. Hypergeometric tests were used in a later analysis to score TCR-TCR, TCR-HLA and TCR-CMV co-occurrence, with a repertoire-size bias correction applied to the TCR pairs. In a later analysis, false discovery rates were estimated by permuting HLA or CMV assignments 20 times. In a later analysis, co-occurring TCRs were grouped using DBSCAN, with TCRdist sequence similarity added in when clustering inside HLA-allele-positive subsets. Repertoires with fewer than 30,000 or more than 120,000 public chains, plus five repertoires with anomalous nucleotide sharing, were excluded from co-occurrence clustering. The immuneACCESS repertoire file appears here via TCRdb, limited to in-frame rearrangements. These files lack a portion of the clones; in checked studies, under half of the deficit traces to unresolved V genes, and the cause of the others is not known. Clonal size and the V and J genes are those of that table, whereas D and trimming came from the DNA. Here the sample has more than 200,000 clones; more than 60% occur a single time. Of the sample, 15% to 17% falls within the top ten clones.

This sample was taken from a study of cytomegalovirus exposure and HLA in healthy donors (dated by TCRdb to 2016 to 2017). General notes on the study: An earlier analysis of roughly 500 of the donors reported 250 to 300 Gb of sequence data and 117 million unique TCR beta sequences from about 180 million T cells. The aim of the study was to test whether cataloging public T cell receptors could identify signatures of past pathogen exposure. Donor age, sex, ethnicity and CMV serostatus were compiled together with the repertoire data. To study patterns of TCR occurrence, a later analysis re-analyzed previously published TCR beta repertoires from around 670 donors and added high-resolution HLA genotyping. The number of typed donors differed by locus: roughly 629-630 for A, B, C, DRB1 and DQB1; 522 for DQA1; about 600 for DPA1; and around 490 for DPB1. A handful of DR-DQ haplotypes were treated as single units for association and clustering because of strong linkage in the cohort. Genome-wide SNP genotypes for about 60% of the roughly 670 donors were used in a later genetic analysis, which treated that subset as a discovery cohort. HLA typing covered class I and class II loci at four-digit resolution. An early release that covered approximately 600 HLA-typed donors contained around 300 gigabases of sequencing data and 85 million to 100 million unique TCR sequences. Among about 400 genotyped donors of the cohort, an average of roughly 230,000 unique TCR beta nucleotide sequences was sequenced per donor, of which about 18% were non-productive. The study combined high-throughput TCR immunosequencing, statistical association of individual TCRs with disease status, and machine learning to predict cytomegalovirus infection status. All discovery cohort repertoires had been generated using a single sequencing platform. Of the 398 genotyped donors, 75% to 85% were placed in the genetic ancestry cluster associated with self-reported Caucasian donors. The T cell repertoires of 550 to 850 subjects were profiled by immunosequencing and related to cytomegalovirus serostatus. Along with the roughly 670-subject first cohort, a separate validation cohort of over a hundred different subjects was used. The later analysis used no new phenotypic data to find candidate immune exposures, relying instead on TCR beta sequences and their occurrence across donors. An earlier analysis of fewer than 750 of the donors used high-throughput TCR beta sequencing to judge whether each TCR beta V gene segment behaved as functional or pseudogenic.

Here is what the overall study found, with its caveats: The study listed approximately 150 TCR beta chains as associated with cytomegalovirus. Immune exposure information for the cohort was limited to CMV serostatus. Assigning TCR associations to individual alleles was difficult when HLA alleles, especially DR and DQ, strongly co-occurred. A later analysis associated around 16,000 TCR beta sequences with specific HLA alleles at a false discovery rate of 0.05. In a later genetic analysis, fewer N-insertions in productive TCRs were reported among donors in an Asian-associated ancestry cluster than the approximately 710-donor mean. Several of the top co-occurrence clusters appeared to be linked to parvovirus B19, influenza, CMV and Epstein-Barr virus, according to a later analysis. A later analysis found that TCR association rates varied across HLA loci, with DRB1 alleles showing the most associated TCRs and HLA-C alleles the fewest. Across donors, most TCR sequences were observed very rarely, whereas some public TCRs were present in many individuals. V-gene and J-gene trimming of TCR beta chains was associated with a missense DCLRE1C variant in a later genetic analysis, and the association was replicated in an independent cohort. A further reported finding was that TCR beta sequences accurately predicted the HLA-A and HLA-B alleles for most subjects in the first cohort. According to a later analysis, most CMV-associated TCR beta chains appeared to be HLA-restricted, and the HLA associations seemed to be driven largely by CMV exposure. In vitro tests confirmed that a few of the cytomegalovirus-associated TCR beta chains recognize cytomegalovirus antigens. Because counts were too low, approximately 18 rarely observed V segments, including chromosome 9 orphons, were excluded from the earlier analysis of around 640 of the donors. The presence/absence analyses assumed that sequencing depth was roughly uniform across donors, and that assumption may not be true. In both the original and validation cohorts, the classifier was reported to diagnose cytomegalovirus status with high specificity and sensitivity. Linkage disequilibrium might explain the correlated functional status among segregating V segments, but an unknown experimental factor could not be excluded. Broadly in line with IMGT annotations, most TCR beta V segments showed up in productive rearrangements about 87% or about 30% of the time in an earlier analysis of several hundred of the donors. Some IMGT-functional V segments, including TRBV6-2 and TRBV6-3, could not be told apart with the 87-base-pair reads, so those segments were excluded. Because HLA typing was unavailable for some donors at each locus, only the typed subset was used in association tests. In a later analysis, HLA-associated TCR beta chains showed more clonal expansion and lower generation probabilities than non-associated chains that were equally common. The cohort was sequenced for TCR beta chains only, and without alpha or paired-chain data the features that could be detected were limited. The authors suggested that the approach could potentially be extended to other disease states and immunological phenotypes. The sequencing pipeline was judged likely to have produced a cluster of highly shared sequence variants as a technical artifact.

In total, 666 healthy bone marrow donors made up the cohort. Cohort members were all nominally healthy when sampled, although unrecorded immune exposures were likely present. The donor tested CMV seronegative, placing the donor among the 350 to 400 seronegative members of the cohort. Each donor provided a peripheral blood sample, and peripheral blood mononuclear cells were used for TCR beta sequencing. Genomic DNA was extracted from the blood cell samples with the Qiagen DNeasy Blood Extraction Kit. Sequenced: PBMCs. Recombination linked TRBV29-1 to TRBJ2-7, with the D gene call left open. The sequence came from a man in his forties or fifties in good health and CMV-seronegative. CDR3 loop: CSVEDTVAYEQYF. The nucleotide sequence reads as follows: TGCAGCGTTGAAGATACGGTGGCCTACGAGCAGTACTTC.